These T cell receptor beta chains were read from a single sample in a study of blood T cells in healthy people across ages. TCRdb recomputed calls from the 5' RACE reads with MiXCR, one row per CDR3 protein. This table has over 300,000 distinct CDR3 sequences, roughly half appearing once. Sample: blood. All receptors derive from a man aged 55 to 70 in good health. Both conserved end residues are part of each CDR3. D genes are given only for firm matches. Only part of the rows carry a size: once, few, many, or a class if the clone is expanded.

j_call v_call d_call clone_size cdr3_aa cdr3_nt
TRBJ1-2 TRBV3-1 TRBD1 NA CASSQVRPGQGNGYTF TGTGCCAGCAGCCAAGTTAGGCCCGGACAGGGTAACGGCTACACCTTC
TRBJ2-3 TRBV7-9 NA NA CASSQGLPTDTQYF TGTGCCAGCAGCCAGGGACTTCCCACAGATACGCAGTATTTT
TRBJ1-4 TRBV20-1 NA few CSARDGRSVGEKLFF TGCAGTGCTAGAGATGGGAGGTCGGTGGGTGAAAAACTGTTTTTT
TRBJ2-7 TRBV29-1 TRBD1 NA CSVDPGQGNNEQYF TGCAGCGTTGACCCGGGACAGGGCAACAATGAGCAGTACTTC
TRBJ2-5 TRBV20-1 TRBD2 NA CSATRLAGFRETQYF TGCAGTGCTACCAGACTAGCGGGGTTTCGGGAGACCCAGTACTTC
TRBJ2-3 TRBV20-1 TRBD2 NA CSATQTGTTRTQYF TGCAGTGCTACCCAGACCGGGACTACCCGAACGCAGTATTTT
TRBJ2-7 TRBV6-6 NA few CASSYSSRDEQYF TGTGCCAGCAGTTACTCGAGCAGGGACGAGCAGTACTTC
TRBJ2-3 TRBV12-5 NA many CASGLGDNTDTQYF TGTGCTAGTGGTTTGGGGGACAACACAGATACGCAGTATTTT
TRBJ2-7 TRBV5-1 TRBD2 NA CASSPIGGSGTLYEQYF TGCGCCAGCAGCCCCATTGGGGGGAGCGGGACCCTCTACGAGCAGTACTTC
TRBJ2-5 TRBV5-4 NA NA CASSSPDYPEGQYF TGTGCCAGCAGCTCCCCGGACTACCCCGAGGGCCAGTACTTC
TRBJ2-4 TRBV7-2 NA NA CASSPLPGRTIQYF TGTGCCAGCAGCCCTCTTCCGGGACGGACCATTCAGTACTTC
TRBJ2-1 TRBV6-2/TRBV6-3 TRBD1 once CASSLLEGQGGNEQFF TGTGCCAGCAGTTTGTTGGAGGGACAGGGGGGAAATGAGCAGTTCTTC
TRBJ2-6 TRBV7-2 NA NA CASSLGDLGGANVLTF TGTGCCAGCAGCTTAGGGGACCTGGGAGGGGCCAACGTCCTGACTTTC
TRBJ2-7 TRBV24-1 TRBD1 once CATSDPTGGSNEQYF TGTGCCACCAGTGACCCCACAGGGGGAAGTAACGAGCAGTACTTC
TRBJ2-5 TRBV5-8 NA NA CASIPDRAGKTQYF TGTGCCAGCATCCCCGACAGGGCGGGGAAGACCCAGTACTTC
TRBJ2-1 TRBV12-3/TRBV12-4 NA NA CASSLARDFPNEQFF TGTGCCAGCAGTTTAGCCCGGGACTTTCCGAATGAGCAGTTCTTC
TRBJ2-1 TRBV7-2 TRBD2 NA CASSSRAIAGGYNEQFF TGTGCCAGCAGCTCGCGTGCCATTGCGGGAGGTTACAATGAGCAGTTCTTC
TRBJ2-1 TRBV10-2 TRBD2 few CASGRTSGRWNEQFF TGCGCCAGCGGGCGGACTAGCGGGAGGTGGAATGAGCAGTTCTTC
TRBJ2-5 TRBV28 NA NA CARWTGGPYNEQYF TGTGCCAGATGGACGGGGGGCCCCTACAATGAGCAGTACTTC
TRBJ1-5 TRBV6-6 NA NA CASSTWSGGRQPQHF TGTGCCAGCAGTACTTGGTCCGGGGGCCGGCAGCCCCAGCATTTT
TRBJ2-7 TRBV11-1 NA NA CASSLDRTVSYEQYF TGTGCCAGCAGCTTAGACCGTACAGTCTCCTACGAGCAGTACTTC
TRBJ2-7 TRBV5-6 NA NA CASSFKGRTYEQYF TGTGCCAGCAGCTTTAAGGGGCGGACCTACGAGCAGTACTTC
TRBJ2-7 TRBV7-2 TRBD1 NA CASSLSDRLFYYEQYF TGTGCCAGCAGCCTCTCGGACAGGCTTTTTTACTACGAGCAGTACTTC
TRBJ2-5 TRBV10-1 TRBD2 NA CASSESRLAETQYF TGCGCCAGCAGTGAGTCGAGACTAGCGGAGACCCAGTACTTC
TRBJ1-2 TRBV5-1 NA NA CASSGEINYGYTF TGCGCCAGCTCCGGGGAGATAAACTATGGCTACACCTTC
TRBJ2-5 TRBV21-1 NA NA CASSKQISRQPRGETQYF TGTGCCAGCAGCAAACAAATCAGCCGGCAACCAAGGGGAGAGACCCAGTACTTC
TRBJ2-6 TRBV3-1 TRBD1 NA CASSQATGGTGANVLTF TGTGCCAGCAGCCAAGCGACAGGGGGGACTGGGGCCAACGTCCTGACTTTC
TRBJ1-2 TRBV4-3 NA NA CASSQDSTVYTF TGCGCCAGCAGCCAAGATTCAACCGTCTACACCTTC
TRBJ2-3 TRBV2 NA NA CATKDRDVTDTQYF TGTGCCACAAAAGACCGGGACGTCACAGATACGCAGTATTTT
TRBJ2-1 TRBV5-1 NA NA CASSLAPSYNEQFF TGCGCCAGCAGCCTAGCACCCTCCTACAATGAGCAGTTCTTC
TRBJ2-3 TRBV12-3/TRBV12-4 NA few CASSHRSTSTDTQYF TGTGCCAGCAGTCACAGGTCGACTAGCACAGATACGCAGTATTTT
TRBJ2-1 TRBV5-1 NA few CASSLATLPNSHNEQFF TGCGCCAGCAGCTTGGCGACTCTACCCAACTCCCACAATGAGCAGTTCTTC
TRBJ2-7 TRBV6-5 TRBD1 few CASSRLRGQGAYEQYF TGTGCCAGCAGCCGACTCCGGGGACAGGGGGCCTACGAGCAGTACTTC
TRBJ1-4 TRBV7-2 NA NA CASSPRQNFNEKLFF TGTGCCAGCAGCCCTCGACAGAATTTTAATGAAAAACTGTTTTTT
TRBJ1-1 TRBV7-9 NA many CASSFDRREAFF TGTGCCAGCAGCTTCGACAGGCGGGAAGCTTTCTTT
TRBJ2-1 TRBV4-2 NA NA CASSQVLDRDPSNEQFF TGTGCCAGCAGCCAAGTGCTTGACCGGGACCCCTCCAATGAGCAGTTCTTC
TRBJ1-2 TRBV6-6 NA few CASSPRQVGYTF TGTGCCAGCAGTCCTCGACAGGTGGGCTACACCTTC
TRBJ2-3 TRBV15 NA NA CATSRVPDSHGDTQYF TGTGCCACCAGCAGAGTACCGGACAGCCATGGGGATACGCAGTATTTT
TRBJ2-7 TRBV7-7 NA few CASSLAQGDEQYF TGTGCTAGCAGCTTAGCACAGGGTGACGAGCAGTACTTC
TRBJ2-7 TRBV9 NA once CASSVGARSGDEQYF TGCGCCAGCAGCGTAGGAGCGAGAAGTGGGGACGAGCAGTACTTC
TRBJ1-2 TRBV5-1 NA NA CASSDGVNYGYTF TGCGCCAGCAGCGATGGAGTTAACTATGGCTACACCTTC
TRBJ2-7 TRBV18 NA NA CASSPMAASYEQYF TGTGCCAGCTCACCCATGGCGGCCTCCTACGAGCAGTACTTC
TRBJ2-1 TRBV20-1 TRBD2 few CSFQPGLAGNEQFF TGCAGCTTCCAGCCGGGACTAGCGGGCAATGAGCAGTTCTTC
TRBJ2-5 TRBV10-2 TRBD2 NA CASRVISGGAEETQYF TGCGCCAGCAGAGTGATTAGCGGGGGGGCAGAGGAGACCCAGTACTTC
TRBJ2-5 TRBV12-3/TRBV12-4 TRBD1 NA CASSIGDRGRETQYF TGTGCCAGCAGTATTGGGGACAGGGGGCGGGAGACCCAGTACTTC
TRBJ2-1 TRBV20-1 NA NA CSARGGHNAVEQFF TGCAGTGCTAGAGGTGGGCACAACGCGGTTGAGCAGTTCTTC
TRBJ1-1 TRBV12-5 NA NA CASGLRGGNTEAFF TGTGCTAGTGGCTTGAGGGGAGGGAACACTGAAGCTTTCTTT
TRBJ2-7 TRBV7-7 TRBD1 NA CASSLDRVTNNEQYF TGTGCTAGCAGCTTAGACAGGGTCACCAACAATGAGCAGTACTTC
TRBJ2-5 TRBV11-2 NA few CASSYWGETQYF TGTGCCAGCAGCTATTGGGGGGAGACCCAGTACTTC
TRBJ2-7 TRBV3-1 TRBD2 NA CASSSSGSGHYEQYF TGTGCCAGCAGCAGTAGCGGGAGTGGGCACTACGAGCAGTACTTC
TRBJ1-5 TRBV11-2 TRBD1 NA CASSYGQDSNQPQHF TGTGCCAGCAGTTACGGACAGGATAGCAATCAGCCCCAGCATTTT
TRBJ1-2 TRBV30 NA few CAWTRGVMDGYTF TGTGCCTGGACCCGGGGGGTTATGGATGGCTACACCTTC
TRBJ2-3 TRBV7-2 NA many CASSPRRSTDTQYF TGTGCCAGCAGCCCCCGGCGGAGCACAGATACGCAGTATTTT
TRBJ1-5 TRBV10-3 NA NA CAISDGSNQPQHF TGTGCCATCAGTGACGGGAGCAATCAGCCCCAGCATTTT
TRBJ2-7 TRBV24-1 TRBD1 NA CATSHTGTGAYNEQYF TGTGCCACCAGTCATACCGGGACAGGAGCCTACAATGAGCAGTACTTC
TRBJ2-4 TRBV5-8 TRBD2 few CASSLAGRVNIQYF TGTGCCAGCAGCTTGGCCGGGAGGGTTAACATTCAGTACTTC
TRBJ2-4 TRBV2 TRBD2 NA CASSEVLAGQDSQYF TGTGCCAGCAGTGAAGTCCTAGCGGGGCAGGACAGTCAGTACTTC
TRBJ2-6 TRBV11-2 TRBD2 few CASSLSSGAGSGANVLTF TGTGCCAGCAGCTTAAGCAGCGGGGCGGGCTCTGGGGCCAACGTCCTGACTTTC
TRBJ2-7 TRBV12-3/TRBV12-4 TRBD2 NA CASSLRLAGLSYNEQYF TGTGCCAGCAGTTTAAGGTTAGCGGGGCTATCCTACAATGAGCAGTACTTC